This T cell receptor (beta chain) is drawn from a study of blood T cells in healthy people across ages. The CDR3 length is 15 residues. Germline V gene data show CDR1 as LGHNA and CDR2 as YSLEER. The V gene lost 0 bases and the J gene lost 5 bases, with 13 bases spanning the gap. A second roughly 7 to 11 cycle PCR used barcoded and J-beta primers. TCRdb itself ran the 5' RACE reads through MiXCR, one entry per CDR3 protein. This sample has over a million distinct CDR3 sequences, with approximately 43% found just once. Specimen: blood. The rearrangement joins TRBV4-3 to TRBJ1-1; D uncertain. This clonotype was obtained from a woman younger than 35 in good health. The CDR3 region has the DNA TGCGCCAGCAGCCAAGATCTTATGAGGGCAACTGAAGCTTTCTTT. This translates into CASSQDLMRATEAFF.